This TCR beta chain was found in a study of human T cells and chemical hapten exposure. Regarding time point: patch test 3, about 24 weeks after DPC sensitization. Treatment specified: therapeutic diphenylcyclopropenone sensitization with weekly scalp DPC. One entry per CDR3 protein results from TCRdb running MiXCR on the RACE reads. Of tens of thousands of distinct CDR3 sequences in the sample, roughly a tenth were seen once. This clonotype has at least ten counts. Trimming took off 3 bases at V and 6 bases at J, with 12 bases between the two ends. Germline assignment: CDR1 SQVTM and CDR2 ANQGSEA. The length of the CDR3 is 12 residues.

The specimen was whole blood, collected in connection with sensitization to the hapten diphenylcyclopropenone (DPC). This TCR was sampled from a woman aged 30 to 39 with alopecia areata. Some clones in this sample may be carry-over from other donors' samples. The chain links TRBV29-1 to TRBJ2-7; D call uncertain. The CDR3 loop is CSVEGQGPEQYF. CDR3 nucleotides: TGCAGCGTTGAGGGCCAAGGTCCCGAGCAGTACTTC.